One and the same sample provided the 3 T cell receptor beta chains below, sequenced in a study of T cells in localized non-small cell lung cancer. Data came from immunoSEQ multiplex PCR; TCRdb stores just in-frame clones and leaves some out. The sample yields about 40,000 clones, approximately 81% seen once. This material consisted of peripheral blood mononuclear cells, taken before any cancer treatment. Source of these receptors: a male donor aged 60 or over with stage II lung adenocarcinoma.

This sequence joins TRBV6-4 and TRBJ2-3; 8 bases align to TRBD2. V was pared by 4 bases and J by 3 bases, with 0 bases of the junction left unmatched. Germline V lookup: CDR1 MRHNA, CDR2 SNTAGT. This CDR3 is 13 amino acids long. CDR3 region: CASSASGTDTQYF. The CDR3 nucleotides read TGTGCCAGCAGTGCTAGCGGGACAGATACGCAGTATTTT.

CDR3 loop: CASSPSTGGNEQFF. CDR3 DNA sequence: TGTGCCAGCAGCCCGTCGACAGGGGGCAATGAGCAGTTCTTC. V is TRBV11-1 and J is TRBJ2-1; 9 nucleotides match TRBD1. Germline lookup yields CDR1 SGHAT and CDR2 FQDESV (reference sequence). V was clipped by 5 bases and J by 6 bases; unmatched bases: 5. This CDR3 has 14 residues.

In DNA form, the CDR3 reads TGTGCCAGCAGTTTATCTATGGGGAGCCAGCTCACAGATACGCAGTATTTT. It encodes CASSLSMGSQLTDTQYF. The chain uses TRBV27 and TRBJ2-3; maybe TRBD2 (5 bases). The germline V gene encodes CDR1 MNHEY and CDR2 SMNVEV (reference sequence). This CDR3 contains 17 residues. Trimming removed 0 bases from V and 2 bases from J, with 15 bases in between.